The 30 T cell receptor beta chains listed next were all sequenced from one sample in a study of monozygotic twins with inflammatory bowel disease. Following a re-call of the 5' RACE reads, TCRdb has one entry per CDR3 protein and lacks DNA. The sample table sets out about 200,000 distinct CDR3 sequences. The sample was blood. The receptors derive from a human donor with ulcerative colitis or Crohn's disease, or a healthy co-twin of an affected twin (not recorded which).

The rearrangement joins TRBV6-5 to TRBJ1-5. This CDR3 has 17 amino acids. CDR1 is MNHEY, CDR2 SVGAGI, per germline. The CDR3 loop is CASSYSLTRLDNQPQHF.

The J gene is TRBJ1-5, the V gene TRBV12-3 or TRBV12-4; TCRdb proposes TRBD1, but this gene call is untestable without DNA. The CDR3 runs 14 residues. CDR3 loop: CASSPTGKDQPQHF.

The rearrangement uses TRBV4-1 and TRBJ1-4. Looked up from germline, CDR1 is MGHRA and CDR2 is YSYEKL. The CDR3 loop spans 16 amino acids. CDR3: CASSQDGNGINEKLFF.

The rearrangement uses TRBV4-1 and TRBJ2-7; TCRdb names TRBD2, which stays unverified in the absence of DNA. The CDR3 is 15 residues long. Germline CDR1 reads MGHRA; CDR2 reads YSYEKL. The CDR3 loop is CASSQRGDRSYEQYF.

The chain couples TRBV7-9 to TRBJ2-1; there is no DNA to check the TCRdb D call of TRBD1. The CDR3 is 15 amino acids. CDR1 is SEHNR and CDR2 is FQNEAQ in the germline V gene (reference sequence). Here the CDR3 reads CASSLATSGGFEQFF.

The V and J genes are TRBV3-1 and TRBJ2-6; TCRdb outputs TRBD1, but without DNA this stays unchecked. Germline CDR1 and CDR2: LGHDT and YNNKEL (reference sequence). CDR3 size: 18 residues. Here the CDR3 reads CASSPGGGRSSGANVLTF.

The chain uses TRBV5-1 and TRBJ2-3; TCRdb names TRBD1, which stays unverified in the absence of DNA. The length of the CDR3 is 14 residues. Germline CDR1 SGHRS, CDR2 YFSETQ. CDR3 residues: CASSLGQGRDTQYF.

The V and J genes are TRBV6-6 and TRBJ1-4. The CDR3 consists of 14 residues. The germline V gene has CDR1 MNHNY and CDR2 SVGAGI (reference sequence). The CDR3 loop reads CASSYLDLNEKLFF.

This sequence joins TRBV2 and TRBJ2-3; there is no DNA to check the TCRdb D call of TRBD2. CDR3 length: 16 residues. The germline CDR1 and CDR2 sequences are SNHLY and FYNNEI. CDR3 residues: CAISDGLAGSEDTQYF. The whole variable domain, remainder taken from reference TRBV2 and TRBJ2-3, is EPEVTQTPSHQVTQMGQEVILRCVPISNHLYFYWYRQILGQKVEFLVSFYNNEISEKSEIFDDQFSVERPDGSNFTLKIRSTKLEDSAMYFCAISDGLAGSEDTQYFGPGTRLTVL.

The chain recombines TRBV6-2 or TRBV6-3 with TRBJ1-3. This CDR3 comprises 13 residues. Germline CDR1 is MNHEY and CDR2 is SVGEGT. CDR3 residues: CASGLRSGNTIYF.

This chain links TRBV29-1 with TRBJ1-3; TCRdb's assignment of TRBD1 cannot be checked, as there is no DNA. Germline loops: CDR1 SQVTM, CDR2 ANQGSEA. This CDR3 region has 13 residues. Here the CDR3 reads CSVGQGGGNTIYF.

The chain links TRBV7-2 to TRBJ1-5. This CDR3 spans 14 amino acids. Germline CDR1 is SGHTA and CDR2 is FQGNSA. CDR3 in amino acids: CASSLGLRDQPQHF.

The J gene is TRBJ1-1, the V gene TRBV6-1; absent DNA, TCRdb's TRBD1 call cannot be checked. Germline V lookup: CDR1 MNHNS, CDR2 SASEGT. The CDR3 sequence is 14 residues long. CDR3 amino acids: CASRAGTGNTEAFF.

J is TRBJ1-3 and V is TRBV4-2; as DNA is missing, the TRBD1 call by TCRdb cannot be tested. This CDR3 contains 19 residues. Germline-derived CDR1 and CDR2 are LGHNA and YNFKEQ. CDR3 sequence reads: CASSQDLTGQGARGNTIYF.

The V gene is TRBV9, the J gene TRBJ2-7; TCRdb outputs TRBD1, but without DNA this stays unchecked. CDR1 is SGDLS, CDR2 YYNGEE, per germline. This CDR3 is 15 amino acids long. The CDR3 region is CASSGAGRGQSEQYF.

The chain recombines TRBV20-1 with TRBJ2-5; TCRdb picks TRBD1, but there is no DNA to check that call. The CDR3 contains 14 residues. Germline loops: CDR1 DFQATT, CDR2 SNEGSKA (reference sequence). CDR3 sequence: CSAFPGQGMETQYF.

The V gene is TRBV6-1, the J gene TRBJ2-1; no DNA is available, so the TRBD1 call from TCRdb remains unchecked. The CDR3 extends over 14 amino acids. The germline V gene encodes CDR1 MNHNS and CDR2 SASEGT. The CDR3 is CASSEAQGFNEQFF.

This chain links TRBV6-5 with TRBJ1-1; the TRBD1 assignment by TCRdb is unverifiable without DNA. The CDR3 is 17 amino acids. CDR1 is MNHEY and CDR2 is SVGAGI in the germline V gene. This CDR3 is CASSYTRLGQLNTEAFF.

The J gene is TRBJ2-3, the V gene TRBV4-2; TCRdb proposes TRBD2, but this gene call is untestable without DNA. CDR1 and CDR2 (germline): LGHNA, YNFKEQ. There are 16 residues in the CDR3. The CDR3 spells CASSQGLAGGVDTQYF.

The CDR3 here is CASSARYYEQYF. The chain joins TRBV5-6 to TRBJ2-7. The germline V gene has CDR1 SGHDT and CDR2 YYEEEE. This CDR3 has 12 residues. The whole variable domain, remainder taken from reference TRBV5-6 and TRBJ2-7, is DAGVTQSPTHLIKTRGQQVTLRCSPKSGHDTVSWYQQALGQGPQFIFQYYEEEERQRGNFPDRFSGHQFPNYSSELNVNALLLGDSALYLCASSARYYEQYFGPGTRLTVT.

The rearrangement joins TRBV12-3 or TRBV12-4 to TRBJ2-1; as DNA is missing, the TRBD2 call by TCRdb cannot be tested. The CDR3 loop spans 20 amino acids. The CDR3 reads CASSSEAGLAGGVSYNEQFF.

The chain carries TRBV12-3 or TRBV12-4 and TRBJ1-1; TCRdb calls TRBD1, which cannot be checked without DNA. The CDR3 covers 14 residues. The CDR3 reads CASSPAQGGTEAFF.

The genes are TRBV6-1 and TRBJ2-1; TCRdb calls TRBD2, which cannot be checked without DNA. The CDR3 contains 15 residues. The germline gives CDR1 MNHNS, CDR2 SASEGT. CDR3 region: CASLGLAGSYNEQFF.

This chain connects TRBV19 to TRBJ1-2; checking the TCRdb D call of TRBD1 is not possible without DNA. Germline V gene data show CDR1 as LNHDA and CDR2 as SQIVND (reference sequence). CDR3 length equals 13 residues. The CDR3 loop reads CASNLDRGYGYTF.

The V and J genes are TRBV7-2 and TRBJ1-6; without DNA, the TCRdb call of TRBD1 cannot be checked. CDR1 is SGHTA, CDR2 FQGNSA, per germline. This CDR3 comprises 14 residues. This chain's CDR3 is CASSSPGIGTPLHF.

The chain employs TRBV19 and TRBJ1-5; TCRdb proposes TRBD1, but this gene call is untestable without DNA. CDR1 is LNHDA, CDR2 SQIVND, per germline (reference sequence). The CDR3 runs to 16 residues. The CDR3 loop is CASRRIGTGKDQPQHF.

The chain links TRBV18 to TRBJ1-5. The CDR3 is made up of 13 amino acids. Germline CDR1 is KGHSH and CDR2 is LQKENI. The CDR3 here is CASSPDSHQPQHF.

V and J are TRBV3-1 and TRBJ2-2; TCRdb outputs TRBD1, but without DNA this stays unchecked. Germline CDR1 and CDR2: LGHDT and YNNKEL (reference sequence). CDR3 length equals 16 residues. CDR3 amino acids: CASSQLTGQMAGELFF.

This chain uses TRBV5-1 with TRBJ2-7; as DNA is missing, the TRBD1 call by TCRdb cannot be tested. CDR3 length: 16 residues. The germline CDR1 and CDR2 sequences are SGHRS and YFSETQ. CDR3 amino acids: CASSLAGTGGDYEQYF.

The rearrangement uses TRBV28 and TRBJ1-2; TCRdb indicates TRBD1, and absent DNA this call remains unverified. This CDR3 is built from 13 residues. Germline assignment: CDR1 MDHEN and CDR2 SYDVKM. The CDR3 region is CASNYRAGYGYTF.